This T cell receptor beta chain was sequenced in a study of HIV-infected patients and healthy controls. In this sample, this clonotype turned up a few times. TCRdb fed the 5' RACE reads into MiXCR, producing one record per CDR3 protein. Here the sample spans 15,000 to 20,000 distinct CDR3 sequences, 16% being singletons. The CDR3 runs 11 residues. Germline CDR1 and CDR2: MDHEN and SYDVKM. V lost 6 bases and J lost 7, with 9 bases in between. The chain couples TRBV28 to TRBJ1-1, with D possibly matching TRBD1 (5 bases). This clonotype was obtained from a human donor in good health. The specimen sequenced was CD8+ T cells from blood. CDR3 nucleotide sequence: TGTGCCAGCAGGAGGGGAGTTGAAGCTTTCTTT. Amino acid sequence: CASRRGVEAFF.